This T cell receptor beta chain stems from a study of cytomegalovirus exposure and HLA in healthy donors. Vbeta (60) and Jbeta (13) primers were used in the PCR. Here immunoSEQ multiplex PCR was the method, and the copy in TCRdb shows in-frame clones only, minus some. Here the sample spans 100,000 or so clones, around 80% being singletons. Input material: PBMCs. The source of this sequence is a female donor in good health and CMV-seropositive.

CDR3 sequence (DNA): TGTGCCAGTAGTATAATCCGACAACCTTACAATGAGCAGTTCTTC. Translating gives CASSIIRQPYNEQFF. J is TRBJ2-1 and V is TRBV19, with D hard to call. The ends were cut back, 2 bases at V and 4 bases at J, with 12 bases in the middle. Per germline, CDR1 LNHDA and CDR2 SQIVND (reference sequence). This CDR3 spans 15 amino acids.